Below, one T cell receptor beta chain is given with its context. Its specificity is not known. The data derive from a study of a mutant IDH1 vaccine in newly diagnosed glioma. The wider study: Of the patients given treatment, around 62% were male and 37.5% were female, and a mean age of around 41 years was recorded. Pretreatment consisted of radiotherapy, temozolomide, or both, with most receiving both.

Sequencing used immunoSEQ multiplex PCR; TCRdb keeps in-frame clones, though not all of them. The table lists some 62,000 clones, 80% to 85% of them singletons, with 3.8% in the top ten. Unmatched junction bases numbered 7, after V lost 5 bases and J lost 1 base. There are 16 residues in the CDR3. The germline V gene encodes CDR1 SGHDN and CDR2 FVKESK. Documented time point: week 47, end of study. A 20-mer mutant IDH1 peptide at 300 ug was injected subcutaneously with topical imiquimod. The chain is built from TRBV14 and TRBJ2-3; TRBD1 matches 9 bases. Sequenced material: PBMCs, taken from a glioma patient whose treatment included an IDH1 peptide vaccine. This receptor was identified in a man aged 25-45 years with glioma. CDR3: CASSATGGPRTDTQYF. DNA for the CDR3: TGTGCCAGCAGCGCGACAGGGGGACCTCGCACAGATACGCAGTATTTT.